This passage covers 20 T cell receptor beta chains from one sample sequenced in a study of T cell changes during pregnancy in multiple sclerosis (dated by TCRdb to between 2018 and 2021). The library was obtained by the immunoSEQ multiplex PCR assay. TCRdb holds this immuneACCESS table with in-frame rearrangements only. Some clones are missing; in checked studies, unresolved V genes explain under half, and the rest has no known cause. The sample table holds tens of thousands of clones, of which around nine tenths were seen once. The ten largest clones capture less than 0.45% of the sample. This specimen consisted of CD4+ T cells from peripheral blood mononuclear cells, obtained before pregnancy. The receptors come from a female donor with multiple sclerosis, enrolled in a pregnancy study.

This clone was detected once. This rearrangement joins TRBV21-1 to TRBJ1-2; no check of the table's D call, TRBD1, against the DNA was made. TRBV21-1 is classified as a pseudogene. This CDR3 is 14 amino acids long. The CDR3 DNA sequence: TGTGCCAGCGCCGGGACAGAAGCTAACTATGGCTACACCTTC. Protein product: CASAGTEANYGYTF.

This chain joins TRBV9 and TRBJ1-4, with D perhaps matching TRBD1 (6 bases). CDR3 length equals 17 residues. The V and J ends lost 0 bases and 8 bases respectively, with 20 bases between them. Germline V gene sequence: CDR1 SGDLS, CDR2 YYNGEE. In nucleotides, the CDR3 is TGTGCCAGCAGCGTAGAAGGCTTGGCCAGGGGTGACGAAAAACTGTTTTTT. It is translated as CASSVEGLARGDEKLFF.

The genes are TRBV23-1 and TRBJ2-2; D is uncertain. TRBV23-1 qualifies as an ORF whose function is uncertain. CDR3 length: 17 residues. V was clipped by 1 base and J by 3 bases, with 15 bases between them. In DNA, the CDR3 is TGCGCCAGCAGTCAATTGGGTCCGAGGCAGTACACCGGGGAGCTGTTTTTT. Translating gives CASSQLGPRQYTGELFF.

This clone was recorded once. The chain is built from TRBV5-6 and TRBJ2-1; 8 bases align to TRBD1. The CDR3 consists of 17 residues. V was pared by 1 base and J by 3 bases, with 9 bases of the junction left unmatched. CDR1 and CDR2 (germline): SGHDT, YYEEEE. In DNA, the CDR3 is TGTGCCAGCAGCTTGTTACGGTCGACAGGGGACTACAATGAGCAGTTCTTC. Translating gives CASSLLRSTGDYNEQFF.

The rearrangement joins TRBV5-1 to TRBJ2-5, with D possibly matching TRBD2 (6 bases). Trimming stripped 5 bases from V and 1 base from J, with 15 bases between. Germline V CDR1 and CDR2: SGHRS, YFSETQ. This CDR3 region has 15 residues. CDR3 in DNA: TGCGCCAGCAGTATGGTGGTAGCGGCCCAAGAGACCCAGTACTTC. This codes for CASSMVVAAQETQYF.

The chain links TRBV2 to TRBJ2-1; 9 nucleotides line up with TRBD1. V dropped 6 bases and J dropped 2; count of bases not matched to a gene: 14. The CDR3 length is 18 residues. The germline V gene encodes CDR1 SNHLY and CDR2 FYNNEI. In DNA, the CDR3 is TGTGCCAGCAGGGCCGGGACAGGGTTTATGGGGCCCTACAATGAGCAGTTCTTC. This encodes CASRAGTGFMGPYNEQFF.

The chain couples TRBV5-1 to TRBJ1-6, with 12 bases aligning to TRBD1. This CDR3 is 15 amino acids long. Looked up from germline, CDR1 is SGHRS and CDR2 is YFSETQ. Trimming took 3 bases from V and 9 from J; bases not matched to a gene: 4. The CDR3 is CASSWDRGQGSPLHF. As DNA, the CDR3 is TGCGCCAGCAGCTGGGACAGGGGGCAGGGTTCACCCCTCCACTTT.

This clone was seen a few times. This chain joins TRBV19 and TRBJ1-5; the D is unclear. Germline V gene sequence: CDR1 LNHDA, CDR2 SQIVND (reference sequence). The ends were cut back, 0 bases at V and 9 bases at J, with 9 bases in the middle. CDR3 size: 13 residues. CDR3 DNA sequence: TGTGCCAGTAGTATAGAAAGCCTCTGGCCCCAGCATTTT. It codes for CASSIESLWPQHF.

CDR3 in DNA: TGTGCCACCCAGGGACAGACGAACACTGAAGCTTTCTTT. Its translation is CATQGQTNTEAFF. The V gene is TRBV6-1, the J gene TRBJ1-1, with TRBD1 matching 7 bases. The length of the CDR3 is 13 residues. With 10 bases clipped from V and 1 base from J, the junction kept 6 bases outside the gene matches. Germline V gene lookup returns CDR1 MNHNS and CDR2 SASEGT.

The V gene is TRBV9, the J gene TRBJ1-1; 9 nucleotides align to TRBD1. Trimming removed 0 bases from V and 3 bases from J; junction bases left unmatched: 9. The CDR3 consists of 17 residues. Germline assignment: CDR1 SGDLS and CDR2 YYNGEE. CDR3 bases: TGTGCCAGCAGCGTAGCTACAGGGGGCCGGTTCGACACTGAAGCTTTCTTT. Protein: CASSVATGGRFDTEAFF.

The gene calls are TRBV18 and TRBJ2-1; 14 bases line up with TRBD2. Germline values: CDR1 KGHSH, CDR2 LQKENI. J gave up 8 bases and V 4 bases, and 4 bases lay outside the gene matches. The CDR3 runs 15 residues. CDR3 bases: TGTGCCAGCTCACGGCGACTAGCGGGAGGGGATGAGCAGTTCTTC. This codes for CASSRRLAGGDEQFF.

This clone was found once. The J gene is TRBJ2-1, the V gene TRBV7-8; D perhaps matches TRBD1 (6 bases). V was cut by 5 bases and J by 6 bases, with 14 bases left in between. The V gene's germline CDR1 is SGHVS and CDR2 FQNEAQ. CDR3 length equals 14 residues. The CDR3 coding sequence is TGTGCCAGCAGCAGGCAGGGGTACGGCAATGAGCAGTTCTTC. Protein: CASSRQGYGNEQFF.

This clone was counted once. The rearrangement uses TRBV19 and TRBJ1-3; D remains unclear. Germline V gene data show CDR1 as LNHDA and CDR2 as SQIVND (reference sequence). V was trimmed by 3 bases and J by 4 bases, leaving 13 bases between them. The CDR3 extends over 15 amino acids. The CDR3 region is CASSIAGVSGNTIYF. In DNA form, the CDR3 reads TGTGCCAGTAGTATTGCCGGTGTCTCAGGAAACACCATATATTTT.

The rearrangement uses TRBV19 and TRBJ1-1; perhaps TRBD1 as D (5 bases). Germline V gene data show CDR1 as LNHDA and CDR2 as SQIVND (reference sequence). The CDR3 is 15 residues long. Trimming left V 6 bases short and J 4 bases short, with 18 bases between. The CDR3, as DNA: TGTGCCAGTAGGCAAACCGGGACTTCAGGCACTGAAGCTTTCTTT. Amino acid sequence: CASRQTGTSGTEAFF.

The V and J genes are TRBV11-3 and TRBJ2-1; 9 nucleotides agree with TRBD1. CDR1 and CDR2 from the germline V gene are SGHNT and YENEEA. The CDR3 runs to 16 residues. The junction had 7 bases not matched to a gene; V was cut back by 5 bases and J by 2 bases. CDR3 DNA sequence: TGTGCCAGCAGCCCCCCGGACAGGGGACCCTACAATGAGCAGTTCTTC. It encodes CASSPPDRGPYNEQFF.

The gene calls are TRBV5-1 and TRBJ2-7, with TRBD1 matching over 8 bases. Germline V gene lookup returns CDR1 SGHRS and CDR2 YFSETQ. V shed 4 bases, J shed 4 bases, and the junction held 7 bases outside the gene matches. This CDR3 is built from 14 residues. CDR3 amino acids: CASSPSTGGYEQYF. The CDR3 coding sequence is TGCGCCAGCAGCCCAAGTACAGGGGGGTACGAGCAGTACTTC.

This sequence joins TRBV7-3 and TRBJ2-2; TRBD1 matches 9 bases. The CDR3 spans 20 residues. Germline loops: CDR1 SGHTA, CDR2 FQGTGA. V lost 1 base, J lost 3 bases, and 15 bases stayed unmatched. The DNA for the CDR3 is TGTGCCAGCAGCTTAAGAGGAATACAGGGGGCTGTAGGGCACACCGGGGAGCTGTTTTTT. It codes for CASSLRGIQGAVGHTGELFF.

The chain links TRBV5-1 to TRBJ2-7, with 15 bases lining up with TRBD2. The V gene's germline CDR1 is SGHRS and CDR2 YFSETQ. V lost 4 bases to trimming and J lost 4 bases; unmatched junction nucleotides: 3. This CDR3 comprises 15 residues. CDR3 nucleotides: TGCGCCAGCAGCCCCGGACTAGCGGGGGGGTACGAGCAGTACTTC. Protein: CASSPGLAGGYEQYF.

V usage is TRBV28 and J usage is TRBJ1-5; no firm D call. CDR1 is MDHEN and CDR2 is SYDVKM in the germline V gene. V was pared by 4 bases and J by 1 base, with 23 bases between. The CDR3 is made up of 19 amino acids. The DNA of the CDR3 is TGTGCCAGCAGTTCCCCTAGGGTGAGGGAATCAAGGAGCAATCAGCCCCAGCATTTT. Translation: CASSSPRVRESRSNQPQHF.

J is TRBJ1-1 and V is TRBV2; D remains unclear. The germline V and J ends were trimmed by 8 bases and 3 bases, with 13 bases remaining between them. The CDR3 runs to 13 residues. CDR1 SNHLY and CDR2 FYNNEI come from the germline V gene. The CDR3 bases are TGTGCCAGCGGGAGGGAGGGTTACACTGAAGCTTTCTTT. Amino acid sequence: CASGREGYTEAFF.